The 9 T cell receptor beta chains presented below share a single source sample, sequenced in a study of cytomegalovirus exposure and HLA in healthy donors (dated by TCRdb to 2016 to 2017). The library was generated by the immunoSEQ multiplex PCR assay. For the multiplex PCR, a mixture combining 60 forward primers for TCR Vbeta segments and 13 reverse primers for TCR Jbeta segments was used. TCRdb retrieved this table from immuneACCESS and kept in-frame rearrangements only. Not all clones are present; in checked studies, unresolved V genes account for under half, and no reason is known for the remainder. This sample lists some 150,000 clones; more than 7.5% were detected once. The ten largest clonotypes hold less than 2% of the sample. The source material was PBMCs. The receptors were gathered from a man in his forties or fifties in good health and CMV-seronegative.

The chain combines TRBV6-5 with TRBJ1-6; perhaps TRBD1 as D (5 bases). The length of the CDR3 is 13 residues. Germline V gene lookup returns CDR1 MNHEY and CDR2 SVGAGI. With 7 bases removed from V and 7 bases from J, the gap between germline ends came to 11 bases. CDR3 sequence: CASTTAGNSPLHF. The CDR3 DNA follows: TGTGCCAGCACGACAGCGGGGAATTCACCCCTCCACTTT.

This clone was seen only a few times. This chain connects TRBV9 to TRBJ1-2, with TRBD1 matching 7 bases. Per germline, CDR1 SGDLS and CDR2 YYNGEE. After removal of 3 bases from V and 5 bases from J, the junction contained 7 bases not matched to a gene. This CDR3 comprises 14 residues. Here the CDR3 reads CASSAAGTDYGYTF. The CDR3 DNA reads TGTGCCAGCAGCGCCGCCGGGACAGATTATGGCTACACCTTC. Drawing the rest from reference TRBV9 and TRBJ1-2, the complete variable domain is DSGVTQTPKHLITATGQRVTLRCSPRSGDLSVYWYQQSLDQGLQFLIQYYNGEERAKGNILERFSAQQFPDLHSELNLSSLELGDSALYFCASSAAGTDYGYTFGSGTRLTVV.

The chain has TRBV11-2 and TRBJ1-1, with 7 bases lining up with TRBD1. J lost 4 bases, V lost 8 bases, and 10 bases had no gene match. The germline V gene has CDR1 SGHAT and CDR2 FQNNGV. The CDR3 sequence is 14 residues long. The CDR3 coding sequence is TGTGCCAGCGGCCTTAGGGGGCTAGGCACTGAAGCTTTCTTT. Translated: CASGLRGLGTEAFF.

The rearrangement joins TRBV15 to TRBJ2-3; maybe TRBD2 (5 bases). The germline CDR1 and CDR2 sequences are LNHNV and YYDKDF (reference sequence). This CDR3 has 16 residues. V dropped 0 bases and J dropped 0 bases, with 10 bases sitting between them. Written as DNA, the CDR3 is TGTGCCACCAGCAGAGATCGGGAAAGAAGCACAGATACGCAGTATTTT. Encoded protein: CATSRDRERSTDTQYF.

This clone was counted between two and nine times. The chain uses TRBV5-6 and TRBJ2-5; 8 bases fit TRBD1. The germline CDR1 and CDR2 sequences are SGHDT and YYEEEE. J lost 5 bases, V lost 2 bases, and 5 bases had no gene match. This CDR3 has 14 residues. The CDR3, as DNA: TGTGCCAGCAGCTTTCAGGGGGCTCGGGAGACCCAGTACTTC. Protein: CASSFQGARETQYF.

A few counts support this clone. The V gene is TRBV6-5, the J gene TRBJ2-2, with D possibly TRBD1 on 6 matching bases. CDR3 length equals 15 residues. CDR1 is MNHEY and CDR2 is SVGAGI in the germline V gene. Trimming left V 4 bases short and J 1 base short, with 10 bases between. The CDR3 DNA sequence: TGTGCCAGCAGTTCCAGGACAGAGAACACCGGGGAGCTGTTTTTT. Residues: CASSSRTENTGELFF.

The chain recombines TRBV5-1 with TRBJ2-5, with D possibly being TRBD2 (7 bases). This CDR3 contains 14 residues. Germline CDR1 is SGHRS and CDR2 is YFSETQ. V was shortened by 2 bases and J by 4 bases, with 12 bases between the two germline ends. The CDR3 loop reads CASSFVGGAETQYF. CDR3 in DNA: TGCGCCAGCAGCTTCGTGGGGGGGGCAGAGACCCAGTACTTC.

The chain couples TRBV5-1 to TRBJ2-5, with 8 bases lining up with TRBD1. The DNA end favors TRBJ2-7, so the J call may be wrong. Germline V CDR1 and CDR2: SGHRS, YFSETQ. This CDR3 comprises 13 residues. CDR3 residues: CASSRTGIDEQYF. In nucleotides, the CDR3 is TGCGCCAGCAGCCGGACAGGGATCGACGAGCAGTACTTC.

This clone was detected a few times. This chain uses TRBV6-6 with TRBJ2-1, with 12 positions matching TRBD2. Germline V gives CDR1 MNHNY, CDR2 SVGAGI (reference sequence). J lost 4 bases, V lost 6 bases, and 7 bases had no gene match. The CDR3 consists of 16 residues. The CDR3 DNA reads TGTGCCAGCAGCACCTCCCTAGCGGGAGGGTACAATGAGCAGTTCTTC. Encoded protein: CASSTSLAGGYNEQFF.